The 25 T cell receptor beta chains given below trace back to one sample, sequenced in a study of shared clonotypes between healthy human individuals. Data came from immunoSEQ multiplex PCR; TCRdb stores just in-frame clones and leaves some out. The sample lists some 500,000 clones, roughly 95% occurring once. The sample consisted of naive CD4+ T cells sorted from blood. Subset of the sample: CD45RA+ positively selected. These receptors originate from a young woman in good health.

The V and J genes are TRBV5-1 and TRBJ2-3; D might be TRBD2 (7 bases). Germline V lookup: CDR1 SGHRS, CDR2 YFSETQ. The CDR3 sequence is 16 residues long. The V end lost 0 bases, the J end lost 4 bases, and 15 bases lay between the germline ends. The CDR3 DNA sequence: TGCGCCAGCAGCTTGGCCGGGGCGGGGGCATCAGATACGCAGTATTTT. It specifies CASSLAGAGASDTQYF.

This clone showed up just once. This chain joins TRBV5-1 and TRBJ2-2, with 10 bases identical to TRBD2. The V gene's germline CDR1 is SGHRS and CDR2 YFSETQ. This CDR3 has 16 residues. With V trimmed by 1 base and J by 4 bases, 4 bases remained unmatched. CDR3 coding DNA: TGCGCCAGCAGCTTGCCTAGCGGGAGCGGCACCGGGGAGCTGTTTTTT. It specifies CASSLPSGSGTGELFF.

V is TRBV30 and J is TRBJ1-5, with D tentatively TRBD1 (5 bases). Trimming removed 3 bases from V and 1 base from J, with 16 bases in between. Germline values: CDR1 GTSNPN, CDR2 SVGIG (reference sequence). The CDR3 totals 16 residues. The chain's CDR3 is CAWSLFEGTSNQPQHF. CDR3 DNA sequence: TGTGCCTGGAGCCTCTTTGAGGGGACCAGCAATCAGCCCCAGCATTTT.

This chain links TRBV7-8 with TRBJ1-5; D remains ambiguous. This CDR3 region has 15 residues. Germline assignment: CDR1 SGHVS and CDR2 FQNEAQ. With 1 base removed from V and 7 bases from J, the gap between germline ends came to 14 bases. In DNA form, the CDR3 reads TGTGCCAGCAGCTTAGAGGACCCGGTAGGGCAGCCCCAGCATTTT. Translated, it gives CASSLEDPVGQPQHF.

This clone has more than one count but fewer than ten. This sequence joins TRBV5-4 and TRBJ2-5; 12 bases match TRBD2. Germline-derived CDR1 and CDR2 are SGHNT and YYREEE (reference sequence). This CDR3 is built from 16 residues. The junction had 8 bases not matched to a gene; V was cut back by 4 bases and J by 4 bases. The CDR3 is CASSGRLAGVVETQYF. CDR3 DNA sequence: TGTGCCAGCAGCGGTCGACTAGCGGGAGTTGTAGAGACCCAGTACTTC.

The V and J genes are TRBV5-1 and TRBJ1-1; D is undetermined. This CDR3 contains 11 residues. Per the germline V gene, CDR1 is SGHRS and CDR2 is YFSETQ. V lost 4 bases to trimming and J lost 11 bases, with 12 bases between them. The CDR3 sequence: CASSLETWAFF. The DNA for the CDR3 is TGCGCCAGCAGCCTGGAGACGTGGGCTTTCTTT. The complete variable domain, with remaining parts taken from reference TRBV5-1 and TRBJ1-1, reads KAGVTQTPRYLIKTRGQQVTLSCSPISGHRSVSWYQQTPGQGLQFLFEYFSETQRNKGNFPGRFSGRQFSNSRSEMNVSTLELGDSALYLCASSLETWAFFGQGTRLTVV.

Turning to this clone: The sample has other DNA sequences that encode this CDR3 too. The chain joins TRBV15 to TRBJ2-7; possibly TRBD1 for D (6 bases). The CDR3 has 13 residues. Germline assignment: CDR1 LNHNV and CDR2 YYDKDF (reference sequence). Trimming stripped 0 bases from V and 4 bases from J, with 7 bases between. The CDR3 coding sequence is TGTGCCACCAGCAGAGATCAGGGGTACGAGCAGTACTTC. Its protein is CATSRDQGYEQYF.

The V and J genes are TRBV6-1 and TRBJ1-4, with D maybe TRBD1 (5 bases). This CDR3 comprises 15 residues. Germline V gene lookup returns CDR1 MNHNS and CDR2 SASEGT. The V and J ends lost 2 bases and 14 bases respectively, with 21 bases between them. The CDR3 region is CASSEQGPLMKRLFF. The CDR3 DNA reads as TGTGCCAGCAGTGAACAGGGACCCTTAATGAAAAGGCTGTTTTTT.

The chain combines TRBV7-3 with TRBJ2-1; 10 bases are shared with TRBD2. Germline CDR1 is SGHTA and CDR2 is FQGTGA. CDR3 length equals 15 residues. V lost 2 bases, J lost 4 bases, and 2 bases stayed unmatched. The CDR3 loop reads CASSLSSGSYNEQFF. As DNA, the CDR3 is TGTGCCAGCAGCTTATCTAGCGGGAGTTACAATGAGCAGTTCTTC.

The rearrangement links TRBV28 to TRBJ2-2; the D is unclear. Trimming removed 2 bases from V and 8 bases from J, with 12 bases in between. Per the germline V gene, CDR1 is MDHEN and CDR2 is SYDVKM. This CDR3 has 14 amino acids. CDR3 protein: CASSLLGSLGELFF. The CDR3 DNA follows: TGTGCCAGCAGTTTACTAGGGTCTCTGGGGGAGCTGTTTTTT. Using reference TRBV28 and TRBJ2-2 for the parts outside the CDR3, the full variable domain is DVKVTQSSRYLVKRTGEKVFLECVQDMDHENMFWYRQDPGLGLRLIYFSYDVKMKEKGDIPEGYSVSREKKERFSLILESASTNQTSMYLCASSLLGSLGELFFGEGSRLTVL.

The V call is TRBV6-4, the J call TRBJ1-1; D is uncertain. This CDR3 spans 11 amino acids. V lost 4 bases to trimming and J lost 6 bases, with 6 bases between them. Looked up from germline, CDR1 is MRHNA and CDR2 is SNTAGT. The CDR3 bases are TGTGCCAGCAGTGGGGGTTCTGAAGCTTTCTTT. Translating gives CASSGGSEAFF.

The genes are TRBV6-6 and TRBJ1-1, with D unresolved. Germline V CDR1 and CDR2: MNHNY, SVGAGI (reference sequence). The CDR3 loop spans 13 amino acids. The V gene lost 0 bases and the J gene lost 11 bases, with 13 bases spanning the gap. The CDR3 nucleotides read TGTGCCAGCAGTTACTCAGGTTCCGGGTTGGCTTTCTTT. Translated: CASSYSGSGLAFF.

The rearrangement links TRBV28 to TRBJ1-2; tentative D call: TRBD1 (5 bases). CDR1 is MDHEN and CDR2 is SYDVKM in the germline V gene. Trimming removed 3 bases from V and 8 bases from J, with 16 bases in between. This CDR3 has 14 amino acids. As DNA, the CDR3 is TGTGCCAGCAGTTTGAGACCCCGGGAGGGGGGCTACACCTTC. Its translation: CASSLRPREGGYTF.

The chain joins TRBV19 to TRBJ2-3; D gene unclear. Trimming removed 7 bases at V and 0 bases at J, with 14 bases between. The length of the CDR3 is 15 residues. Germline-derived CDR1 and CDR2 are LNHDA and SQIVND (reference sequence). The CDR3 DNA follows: TGTGCCAGTACTCAGCGCCGCACTAGCACAGATACGCAGTATTTT. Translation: CASTQRRTSTDTQYF.

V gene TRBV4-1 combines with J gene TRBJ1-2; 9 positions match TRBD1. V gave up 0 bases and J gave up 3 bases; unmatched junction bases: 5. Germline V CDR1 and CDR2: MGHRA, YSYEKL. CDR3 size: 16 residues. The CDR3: CASSQELQGAYYGYTF. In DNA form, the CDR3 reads TGCGCCAGCAGCCAAGAACTACAGGGGGCCTACTATGGCTACACCTTC.

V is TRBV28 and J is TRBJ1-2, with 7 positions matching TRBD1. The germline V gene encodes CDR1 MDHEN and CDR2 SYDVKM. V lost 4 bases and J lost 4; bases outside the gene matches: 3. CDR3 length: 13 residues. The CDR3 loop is CASSSGQTYGYTF. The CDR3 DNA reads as TGTGCCAGCAGTTCGGGACAGACCTATGGCTACACCTTC.

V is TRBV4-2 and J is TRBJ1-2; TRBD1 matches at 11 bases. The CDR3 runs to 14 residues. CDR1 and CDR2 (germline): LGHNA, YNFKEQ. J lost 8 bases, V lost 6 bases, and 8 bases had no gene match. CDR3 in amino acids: CASREGRTGGGYTF. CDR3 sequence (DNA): TGTGCCAGCAGAGAAGGGCGGACAGGGGGCGGCTACACCTTC.

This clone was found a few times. CDR3 sequence (DNA): TGTGCCAGCAGTTTAGAAGCCTATGGCTACACCTTC. Translating gives CASSLEAYGYTF. The chain employs TRBV28 and TRBJ1-2; no firm D call. The V gene lost 2 bases and the J gene lost 4 bases, with 5 bases spanning the gap. Germline loops: CDR1 MDHEN, CDR2 SYDVKM. This CDR3 region has 12 residues.

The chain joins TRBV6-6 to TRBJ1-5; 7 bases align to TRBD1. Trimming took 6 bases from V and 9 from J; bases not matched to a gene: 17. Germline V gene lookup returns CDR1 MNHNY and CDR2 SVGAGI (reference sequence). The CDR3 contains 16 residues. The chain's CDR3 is CASRPATGFERRPQHF. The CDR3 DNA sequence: TGTGCCAGCAGACCCGCGACAGGGTTCGAGCGACGGCCCCAGCATTTT.

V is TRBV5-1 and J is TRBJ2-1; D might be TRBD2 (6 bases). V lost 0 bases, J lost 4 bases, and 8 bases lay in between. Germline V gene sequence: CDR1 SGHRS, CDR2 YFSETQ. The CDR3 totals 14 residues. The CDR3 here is CASSLVRGYNEQFF. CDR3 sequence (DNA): TGCGCCAGCAGCTTGGTCCGGGGGTACAATGAGCAGTTCTTC.

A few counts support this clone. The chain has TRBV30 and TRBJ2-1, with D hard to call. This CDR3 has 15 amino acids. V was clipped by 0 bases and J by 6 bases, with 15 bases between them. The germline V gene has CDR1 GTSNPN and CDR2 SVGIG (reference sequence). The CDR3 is CAWSVGLFRGNEQFF. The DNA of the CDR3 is TGTGCCTGGAGTGTAGGGCTATTCAGAGGCAATGAGCAGTTCTTC.

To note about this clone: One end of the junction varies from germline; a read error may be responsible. CDR3 DNA: TGCAGCGTCGAAGGTGAGGGGTCCTACGAGCAGTACTTC. As protein: CSVEGEGSYEQYF. The chain joins TRBV29-1 to TRBJ2-7; perhaps D is TRBD1 or TRBD2 (5 bases each). This CDR3 region has 13 residues. Germline CDR1 reads SQVTM; CDR2 reads ANQGSEA.

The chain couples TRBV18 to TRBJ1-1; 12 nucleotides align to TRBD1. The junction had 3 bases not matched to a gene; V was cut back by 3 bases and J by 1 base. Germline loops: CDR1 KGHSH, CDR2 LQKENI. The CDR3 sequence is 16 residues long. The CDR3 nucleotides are TGTGCCAGCTCACCGGGACAGGGGGCGTCGAACACTGAAGCTTTCTTT. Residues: CASSPGQGASNTEAFF.

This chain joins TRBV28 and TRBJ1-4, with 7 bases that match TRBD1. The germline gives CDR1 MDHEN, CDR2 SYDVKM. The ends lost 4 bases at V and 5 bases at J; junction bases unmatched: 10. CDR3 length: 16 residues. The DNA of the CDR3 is TGTGCCAGCAGTTCTCTCCGGGACAGCATGAATGAAAAACTGTTTTTT. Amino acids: CASSSLRDSMNEKLFF. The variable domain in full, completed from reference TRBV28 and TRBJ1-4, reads DVKVTQSSRYLVKRTGEKVFLECVQDMDHENMFWYRQDPGLGLRLIYFSYDVKMKEKGDIPEGYSVSREKKERFSLILESASTNQTSMYLCASSSLRDSMNEKLFFGSGTQLSVL.

The CDR3 spells CASSQPRLAGANEQFF. The CDR3 coding sequence is TGCGCCAGCAGCCAACCCAGACTAGCGGGAGCTAATGAGCAGTTCTTC. This chain uses TRBV4-1 with TRBJ2-1; 12 bases are shared with TRBD2. V lost 2 bases, J lost 7 bases, and 6 bases stayed unmatched. The germline CDR1 and CDR2 sequences are MGHRA and YSYEKL. This CDR3 spans 16 amino acids.